The 7 T cell receptor beta chains presented below share a single source sample, sequenced in a study of neurological immune-mediated disorders. One entry per CDR3 protein results from TCRdb running MiXCR on the 5' RACE reads. The sample holds approximately 65,000 distinct CDR3 sequences, roughly 4.9% seen once. The source material was PBMCs. The receptor set was obtained from a human donor with multiple sclerosis. The donor label of this sample is uncertain.

This clonotype was seen many times. The V and J genes are TRBV20-1 and TRBJ1-2; 7 bases are a match to TRBD1. The V segment lost 5 bases and the J segment 2 bases; nucleotides outside the gene matches: 5. Per germline, CDR1 DFQATT and CDR2 SNEGSKA (reference sequence). The CDR3 loop spans 13 amino acids. The CDR3 DNA sequence: TGCAGTGCTCAGGACAGGAACAACTATGGCTACACCTTC. Translation gives CSAQDRNNYGYTF.

This clonotype came up many times. The chain is built from TRBV20-1 and TRBJ1-3; D remains ambiguous. V gave up 3 bases and J gave up 4 bases, with 10 bases separating them. Germline V gene lookup returns CDR1 DFQATT and CDR2 SNEGSKA (reference sequence). The CDR3 has 13 residues. The CDR3 DNA sequence: TGCAGTGCTAGTGGCTTTCCGGGAAACACCATATATTTT. Translation: CSASGFPGNTIYF.

Many counts were recorded for this clonotype. The V and J genes are TRBV5-1 and TRBJ1-3, with D hard to call. The germline gives CDR1 SGHRS, CDR2 YFSETQ. Deletions cut 5 bases from V and 0 bases from J, with 9 bases between. The CDR3 runs 14 residues. CDR3 DNA sequence: TGCGCCAGCAGACGTGCGGCCTCTGGAAACACCATATATTTT. It yields the protein CASRRAASGNTIYF.

This clonotype appeared many times. The chain links TRBV11-2 to TRBJ1-2; D is undetermined. Germline V CDR1 and CDR2: SGHAT, FQNNGV. V was trimmed by 4 bases and J by 4 bases, leaving 16 bases between them. The CDR3 has 15 amino acids. The CDR3: CASSSDFEVTYGYTF. DNA for the CDR3: TGTGCCAGCAGCTCCGATTTCGAAGTTACCTATGGCTACACCTTC.

This clonotype has a count of ten or more. This chain joins TRBV14 and TRBJ1-5, with D maybe TRBD1 (5 bases). V dropped 3 bases and J dropped 7 bases, with 7 bases sitting between them. The V gene's germline CDR1 is SGHDN and CDR2 FVKESK. The CDR3 totals 12 residues. Here the CDR3 DNA reads TGTGCCAGCAGCCAGGGGGGACAGCCCCAGCATTTT. Translation gives CASSQGGQPQHF.

This clonotype has ten or more counts. The rearrangement uses TRBV29-1 and TRBJ2-3, with TRBD1 as a possible D gene (6 bases). This CDR3 spans 14 amino acids. Per germline, CDR1 SQVTM and CDR2 ANQGSEA. CDR3 loop: CSSSPGHLTDTQYF. CDR3 DNA: TGCAGTAGCTCGCCGGGACACCTCACAGATACGCAGTATTTT.

This clonotype occurred many times. The DNA for the CDR3 is TGTGCCAGCAGTTTGGGTGCAACAGGACGGCCTTATAATTCACCCCTCCACTTT. Its protein product is CASSLGATGRPYNSPLHF. The chain has TRBV12-3 or TRBV12-4 and TRBJ1-6, with D possibly being TRBD1 (5 bases). With 3 bases removed from V and 4 bases from J, the gap between germline ends came to 19 bases. CDR3 length: 18 amino acids.